The rows below give T cell receptor beta chains drawn from one sample of a study of OX40 agonist ivuxolimab in advanced cancers. Profiled with immunoSEQ multiplex PCR; TCRdb holds only in-frame clones, not every one. The table lists 35,000 to 40,000 clones, almost 80% of them singletons. The sample was CD4+ or CD8+ T cells sorted from blood, taken in a trial of the OX40 agonist ivuxolimab. The receptors derive from an adult with an advanced solid tumor such as melanoma, head and neck, liver or kidney cancer. Both conserved end residues are part of each CDR3. Fields, in order: D gene, V gene, clone size, J gene, CDR3 DNA, CDR3 protein. The D gene is left open where the match is weak. Size is omitted from some rows. Given values are once, few, many or a class for expanded clones.

D: -
V: TRBV7-6
size: -
J: TRBJ2-7
DNA: TGTGCCAGCAGCTTAGTTCCGGACACATACGAGCAGTACTTC
CDR3: CASSLVPDTYEQYF

D: -
V: TRBV21-1
size: few
J: TRBJ1-1
DNA: TGTGCCGGAAAGTCCTGCAACACTGAAGCTTTCTTT
CDR3: CAGKSCNTEAFF

D: -
V: TRBV12-5
size: -
J: TRBJ1-4
DNA: TGTGCTAGTGTTGGAGGGGATGAAAAACTGTTTTTT
CDR3: CASVGGDEKLFF

D: -
V: TRBV11-2
size: -
J: TRBJ2-7
DNA: TGTGCCAGCAGCTGGGGGGATTTTGAGCAGTACTTC
CDR3: CASSWGDFEQYF

D: -
V: TRBV9
size: few
J: TRBJ2-5
DNA: TGTGCCAGCAGCGTAACAGGGATGACGAAAGAGACCCAGTACTTC
CDR3: CASSVTGMTKETQYF

D: -
V: TRBV7-9
size: -
J: TRBJ2-1
DNA: TGTGCCAGCAGCCGAGAGAATGCCTACAATGAGCAGTTCTTC
CDR3: CASSRENAYNEQFF

D: TRBD1
V: TRBV14
size: -
J: TRBJ1-2
DNA: TGTGCCAGCAGCCAAGATCAGGGACAGAGGGGCTACACCTTC
CDR3: CASSQDQGQRGYTF

D: -
V: TRBV6-1
size: few
J: TRBJ2-1
DNA: TGTGCCAGCACCCGAATAAACTCCTACAATGAGCAGTTCTTC
CDR3: CASTRINSYNEQFF

D: TRBD1
V: TRBV7-9
size: -
J: TRBJ2-4
DNA: TGTGCCAGCAGACCCGGACAGGGGCCAAACATTCAGTACTTC
CDR3: CASRPGQGPNIQYF

D: -
V: TRBV7-3
size: -
J: TRBJ1-1
DNA: TGTGCCAGCAGCTTAGCCCCAGTAGCTCTGGGGAACACTGAAGCTTTCTTT
CDR3: CASSLAPVALGNTEAFF

D: TRBD1
V: TRBV5-1
size: -
J: TRBJ1-1
DNA: TGCGCCAGCAGCAAGGGACAGGGGAACACTGAAGCTTTCTTT
CDR3: CASSKGQGNTEAFF

D: TRBD1
V: TRBV7-8
size: -
J: TRBJ1-3
DNA: TGTGCCAGCCGGGACAGGGGCTCTGGAAACACCATATATTTT
CDR3: CASRDRGSGNTIYF

D: TRBD2
V: TRBV5-1
size: -
J: TRBJ2-5
DNA: TGCGCCAGCAGCTTGGGACTAGCGGGGCAAGAGACCCAGTACTTC
CDR3: CASSLGLAGQETQYF

D: -
V: TRBV6-5
size: -
J: TRBJ1-3
DNA: TGTGCCAGCAGGACACGCGGACGAGGAAACACCATATATTTT
CDR3: CASRTRGRGNTIYF

D: TRBD2
V: TRBV7-8
size: -
J: TRBJ2-7
DNA: TGTGCCAGCAGCTTAGTTGGGGGACTAGCGGGATTTCAGTACTTC
CDR3: CASSLVGGLAGFQYF

D: -
V: TRBV5-1
size: -
J: TRBJ1-1
DNA: TGCGCCAGCAGCTTGGCCCAGGGGAGCACTGAAGCTTTCTTT
CDR3: CASSLAQGSTEAFF

D: TRBD1
V: TRBV10-3
size: few
J: TRBJ1-1
DNA: TGTGCCATCAGCCCAGGGGGCTCCGACACTGAAGCTTTCTTT
CDR3: CAISPGGSDTEAFF

D: -
V: TRBV4-3
size: -
J: TRBJ1-2
DNA: TGCGCCAGCAGCCAAGATTATTCCGCAGGGGTGAACTATGGCTACACCTTC
CDR3: CASSQDYSAGVNYGYTF

D: -
V: TRBV2
size: -
J: TRBJ2-7
DNA: TGTGCCAGCAGTGATTGGGCAGAAACCTACGAGCAGTACTTC
CDR3: CASSDWAETYEQYF

D: -
V: TRBV7-2
size: -
J: TRBJ2-7
DNA: TGTGCCAGCAGCTCCCAACAGGGTCCTACGAATTACGAGCAGTACTTC
CDR3: CASSSQQGPTNYEQYF

D: -
V: TRBV10-3
size: few
J: TRBJ2-2
DNA: TGTGCCATCAGTGATGCACAGGGAGCCCCCGGGGAGCTGTTTTTT
CDR3: CAISDAQGAPGELFF

D: -
V: TRBV27
size: few
J: TRBJ1-1
DNA: TGTGCCAGCAGTTTAGGGCAGGGGAACACTGAAGCTTTCTTT
CDR3: CASSLGQGNTEAFF

D: TRBD2
V: TRBV28
size: few
J: TRBJ2-5
DNA: TGTGCCAGCAGAGAAGCGGGGGGGTACCAAGAGACCCAGTACTTC
CDR3: CASREAGGYQETQYF

D: -
V: TRBV6-5
size: -
J: TRBJ2-7
DNA: TGTGCCAGCAGTTCCTCCCCGCTGACTGGCTCCTACGAGCAGTACTTC
CDR3: CASSSSPLTGSYEQYF

D: -
V: TRBV19
size: -
J: TRBJ2-7
DNA: TGTGCCAGTAGTACCCTCTATAGGGAGGAGCAGTACTTC
CDR3: CASSTLYREEQYF

D: -
V: TRBV11-2
size: -
J: TRBJ2-7
DNA: TGTGCCAGCAGCTTAGCCGGGCAGGGGAATTACGAGCAGTACTTC
CDR3: CASSLAGQGNYEQYF

D: -
V: TRBV5-5
size: -
J: TRBJ1-1
DNA: TGTGCCAGCAGCTGGACAAGTACCTTGAACACTGAAGCTTTCTTT
CDR3: CASSWTSTLNTEAFF